These 3 T cell receptor beta chains came from one sample sequenced in a study of blood T cell repertoires in COVID-19. Sequencing used immunoSEQ multiplex PCR; TCRdb keeps in-frame clones, though not all of them. In the table there are some 340,000 clones, 90% of which are singletons. Sequencing used PBMCs or T cells enriched from blood (not recorded which). The receptors were gathered from a woman in her 30s who had been exposed to COVID-19.

The chain carries TRBV2 and TRBJ2-7; D uncertain. Germline values: CDR1 SNHLY, CDR2 FYNNEI. There are 14 residues in the CDR3. V was shortened by 4 bases and J by 0 bases, with 10 bases between the two germline ends. CDR3 DNA sequence: TGTGCCAGCAGTGGAGACATCAGCTCCTACGAGCAGTACTTC. Protein product: CASSGDISSYEQYF. The full variable domain, completed using reference TRBV2 and TRBJ2-7, is EPEVTQTPSHQVTQMGQEVILRCVPISNHLYFYWYRQILGQKVEFLVSFYNNEISEKSEIFDDQFSVERPDGSNFTLKIRSTKLEDSAMYFCASSGDISSYEQYFGPGTRLTVT.

The V gene is TRBV5-1, the J gene TRBJ1-1; no clear D. V lost 7 bases to trimming and J lost 0 bases, with 10 bases between them. This CDR3 region has 13 residues. Germline CDR1 reads SGHRS; CDR2 reads YFSETQ. CDR3 loop: CASANSLNTEAFF. The CDR3 DNA follows: TGCGCCAGCGCCAACAGTCTGAACACTGAAGCTTTCTTT.

The chain links TRBV29-1 to TRBJ1-1; TRBD1 matches 9 bases. CDR3 length: 13 residues. Germline-derived CDR1 and CDR2 are SQVTM and ANQGSEA. J lost 7 bases, V lost 5 bases, and 8 bases had no gene match. The CDR3 DNA is TGCAGCGTTAATAACAGGGGGCGTGGTGAAGCTTTCTTT. Translation gives CSVNNRGRGEAFF.